Below are 23 T cell receptor beta chains sequenced from a single sample in a study of T cells expressing NK-cell markers. Each CDR3 protein gets one entry in TCRdb, which reprocessed the 5' RACE reads and gives no DNA. There are roughly 450,000 distinct CDR3 sequences in the sample, with about 1.5% held by the top ten. The sample taken for sequencing was blood T cells: a sorted CD56 or NKG2C T cell subset, CD4+ or CD8+ T cells, or bulk PBMC T cells (not recorded which). The receptors stem from a woman aged 45-60 years in good health.

The chain has TRBV7-9 and TRBJ1-3; TCRdb proposes TRBD1, but this gene call is untestable without DNA. The germline CDR1 and CDR2 sequences are SEHNR and FQNEAQ (reference sequence). This CDR3 has 15 residues. CDR3 loop: CASSLAARDRNTIYF.

The chain carries TRBV24-1 and TRBJ2-1; TCRdb's D call, TRBD1, is unchecked because there is no DNA. The CDR3 is 14 amino acids. CDR1 KGHDR and CDR2 SFDVKD come from the germline V gene. CDR3: CATSDLGARGEQFF.

V is TRBV20-1 and J is TRBJ1-2. The CDR3 consists of 11 residues. Germline CDR1 and CDR2: DFQATT and SNEGSKA (reference sequence). The CDR3 region is CSARSDDGYTF.

The V and J genes are TRBV18 and TRBJ2-1; TCRdb's D call, TRBD2, is unchecked because there is no DNA. There are 16 residues in the CDR3. CDR1 is KGHSH, CDR2 LQKENI, per germline. The CDR3 sequence: CASSLLEGGPGNEQFF.

The chain joins TRBV5-1 to TRBJ1-2; TCRdb calls TRBD1, which cannot be checked without DNA. CDR1 is SGHRS, CDR2 YFSETQ, per germline. The CDR3 contains 17 residues. The CDR3 is CASTPGQGGSKGYGYTF. The full variable domain, in which reference TRBV5-1 and TRBJ1-2 provide the parts outside the CDR3, is KAGVTQTPRYLIKTRGQQVTLSCSPISGHRSVSWYQQTPGQGLQFLFEYFSETQRNKGNFPGRFSGRQFSNSRSEMNVSTLELGDSALYLCASTPGQGGSKGYGYTFGSGTRLTVV.

The chain joins TRBV6-5 to TRBJ2-3. The CDR3 length is 13 residues. CDR1 is MNHEY and CDR2 is SVGAGI in the germline V gene. CDR3 in amino acids: CASSYSRRDTQYF.

V is TRBV19 and J is TRBJ1-5; TCRdb's D call, TRBD1, is unchecked because there is no DNA. The CDR3 contains 16 residues. Germline-derived CDR1 and CDR2 are LNHDA and SQIVND (reference sequence). Here the CDR3 reads CASRGTGSLSNQPQHF. Full variable domain (remainder filled in from reference TRBV19 and TRBJ1-5): DGGITQSPKYLFRKEGQNVTLSCEQNLNHDAMYWYRQDPGQGLRLIYYSQIVNDFQKGDIAEGYSVSREKKESFPLTVTSAQKNPTAFYLCASRGTGSLSNQPQHFGDGTRLSIL.

V is TRBV6-6 and J is TRBJ1-1; TCRdb's D call, TRBD1, is unchecked because there is no DNA. There are 14 residues in the CDR3. Per germline, CDR1 MNHNY and CDR2 SVGAGI (reference sequence). CDR3 region: CASSYRVRVTEAFF.

This chain joins TRBV10-3 and TRBJ2-1; TCRdb calls TRBD1, which cannot be checked without DNA. CDR3 length: 15 amino acids. Germline V CDR1 and CDR2: ENHRY, SYGVKD. CDR3 residues: CAIGGTGAQTDEQFF.

The chain recombines TRBV12-3 or TRBV12-4 with TRBJ2-3; the D call from TCRdb, TRBD2, cannot be confirmed without DNA. This CDR3 has 16 amino acids. CDR3 region: CASSLTAGGPADTQYF.

The gene calls are TRBV11-2 and TRBJ2-1; TCRdb proposes TRBD2, but this gene call is untestable without DNA. Germline CDR1 SGHAT, CDR2 FQNNGV. CDR3 length equals 19 residues. The chain's CDR3 is CASSLDLRGSPEGYNEQFF.

The chain joins TRBV3-1 to TRBJ2-3; the TCRdb call, TRBD2, lacks DNA for checking. This CDR3 has 17 residues. CDR1 is LGHDT and CDR2 is YNNKEL in the germline V gene (reference sequence). The CDR3 reads CASSRSAGGTSTDTQYF.

V usage is TRBV5-1 and J usage is TRBJ2-3; TCRdb reports TRBD1, a call that lacks DNA to check it against. CDR3 length: 17 amino acids. Germline CDR1 is SGHRS and CDR2 is YFSETQ. The CDR3 is CASSLGSAGPFTDTQYF.

The chain combines TRBV12-3 or TRBV12-4 with TRBJ2-6; TCRdb lists TRBD1, though no DNA is available to test this call. The CDR3 covers 18 residues. CDR3 in amino acids: CASSLLTGTDSGANVLTF.

This rearrangement joins TRBV20-1 to TRBJ2-3; as DNA is missing, the TRBD1 call by TCRdb cannot be tested. CDR3 length equals 16 residues. In germline, CDR1 is DFQATT, CDR2 SNEGSKA (reference sequence). CDR3 sequence reads: CSARPGTPGSADTQYF.

The chain uses TRBV2 and TRBJ2-2; the D call from TCRdb, TRBD1, cannot be confirmed without DNA. Germline V gene lookup returns CDR1 SNHLY and CDR2 FYNNEI. This CDR3 region has 14 residues. CDR3: CASSQLRDTGELFF.

CDR3 sequence: CATSDPGTGPTGELFF. The chain recombines TRBV24-1 with TRBJ2-2; TCRdb reports TRBD1, a call that lacks DNA to check it against. CDR1 is KGHDR, CDR2 SFDVKD, per germline. CDR3 size: 16 residues.

CDR3 sequence: CASSYGAGLAKNIQYF. V usage is TRBV6-2 or TRBV6-3 and J usage is TRBJ2-4; TCRdb's D call of TRBD2 is untestable without DNA. The CDR3 extends over 16 amino acids. Germline V lookup: CDR1 MNHEY, CDR2 SVGEGT.

The chain combines TRBV20-1 with TRBJ2-1; TCRdb's assignment of TRBD1 cannot be checked, as there is no DNA. CDR1 is DFQATT, CDR2 SNEGSKA, per germline (reference sequence). CDR3 length equals 14 residues. The CDR3: CSATTGFSYNEQFF.

The rearrangement links TRBV2 to TRBJ2-3; the TCRdb call, TRBD1, lacks DNA for checking. From germline, CDR1 is SNHLY and CDR2 FYNNEI. The CDR3 loop spans 17 amino acids. CDR3 in amino acids: CASSEGGTVRGMDTQYF.

V and J are TRBV9 and TRBJ2-3; TCRdb's D gene call, TRBD2, goes unchecked for lack of DNA. CDR3 length: 17 residues. Germline V lookup: CDR1 SGDLS, CDR2 YYNGEE. CDR3 sequence reads: CASSVGGTSGIPDTQYF. Full variable domain (outside the CDR3, taken from reference TRBV9 and TRBJ2-3): DSGVTQTPKHLITATGQRVTLRCSPRSGDLSVYWYQQSLDQGLQFLIQYYNGEERAKGNILERFSAQQFPDLHSELNLSSLELGDSALYFCASSVGGTSGIPDTQYFGPGTRLTVL.

V is TRBV7-3 and J is TRBJ2-2. This CDR3 spans 14 amino acids. The germline V gene has CDR1 SGHTA and CDR2 FQGTGA. This chain's CDR3 is CASSLPGRTGELFF.

The rearrangement links TRBV7-8 to TRBJ2-1; the D gene TCRdb calls, TRBD1, cannot be checked with no DNA. This CDR3 has 14 residues. In germline, CDR1 is SGHVS, CDR2 FQNEAQ. This CDR3 reads CASSSPDRVDEQFF.